These 29 T cell receptor beta chains were all obtained from the same sample, sequenced in a study of OX40 agonist ivuxolimab in advanced cancers. Here immunoSEQ multiplex PCR was the method, and the copy in TCRdb shows in-frame clones only, minus some. The sample has tens of thousands of clones, about 86% seen once. The source was CD4+ or CD8+ T cells sorted from blood, collected in a trial of the OX40 agonist ivuxolimab. Receptors originate from an adult with an advanced solid tumor such as melanoma, head and neck, liver or kidney cancer.

This clone was seen only once. This rearrangement joins TRBV2 to TRBJ2-5; TRBD1 aligns across 8 bases. This CDR3 comprises 17 residues. CDR1 is SNHLY and CDR2 is FYNNEI in the germline V gene. V dropped 5 bases and J dropped 7; count of bases not matched to a gene: 18. The chain's CDR3 is CASSREDRALLRWTQYF. The CDR3 coding sequence is TGTGCCAGCAGTAGGGAGGACAGGGCCCTCTTGAGGTGGACCCAGTACTTC.

V and J are TRBV6-1 and TRBJ1-1; perhaps TRBD1 as D (6 bases). The CDR3 is made up of 14 amino acids. The V end lost 7 bases, the J end lost 5 bases, and 17 bases lay between the germline ends. CDR1 is MNHNS and CDR2 is SASEGT in the germline V gene. The CDR3 sequence: CASTPEGGWTEAFF. Here the CDR3 DNA reads TGTGCCAGCACTCCCGAGGGGGGTTGGACTGAAGCTTTCTTT.

This chain links TRBV5-1 with TRBJ1-2; D may be TRBD1 (5 bases). The V end lost 7 bases, the J end lost 6 bases, and 16 bases lay between the germline ends. The CDR3 is 13 residues long. CDR1 and CDR2 (germline): SGHRS, YFSETQ. The CDR3 spells CASSMGRENGYTF. CDR3 nucleotides: TGCGCCAGCTCGATGGGCAGGGAAAATGGCTACACCTTC.

The chain links TRBV4-2 to TRBJ2-4, with 12 bases identical to TRBD2. The CDR3 is 14 amino acids. Germline-derived CDR1 and CDR2 are LGHNA and YNFKEQ. V lost 3 bases and J lost 7; bases outside the gene matches: 1. The CDR3 DNA sequence: TGTGCCAGCAGCCACGGGACTAGCGGGAACATTCAGTACTTC. Its translation is CASSHGTSGNIQYF.

This clone occurred once. This sequence joins TRBV2 and TRBJ1-5; D not resolved. The CDR3 length is 15 residues. Trimming shortened V by 6 bases and J by 4 bases, and 16 bases separated the two germline ends. The germline CDR1 and CDR2 sequences are SNHLY and FYNNEI. CDR3 DNA: TGTGCCAGCAGATTTGTGAACAGCTATAATCAGCCCCAGCATTTT. This encodes CASRFVNSYNQPQHF.

The chain uses TRBV6-1 and TRBJ2-3, with D maybe TRBD2 (7 bases). Per germline, CDR1 MNHNS and CDR2 SASEGT. V lost 2 bases, J lost 0 bases, and 12 bases lay in between. CDR3 length: 16 amino acids. This CDR3 is CASSERGGVSTDTQYF. The CDR3 DNA sequence: TGTGCCAGCAGTGAAAGGGGGGGGGTTAGCACAGATACGCAGTATTTT.

The DNA of the CDR3 is TGTGCCAGCAGTTACGACAGGACAAATGAGCAGTTCTTC. Translated: CASSYDRTNEQFF. The chain employs TRBV6-5 and TRBJ2-1; D is perhaps TRBD1 (6 bases). The germline CDR1 and CDR2 sequences are MNHEY and SVGAGI. V was pared by 2 bases and J by 7 bases, with 9 bases between. This CDR3 has 13 amino acids.

The CDR3 sequence: CASSLGLAGDLAKNIQYF. CDR3 sequence (DNA): TGTGCCAGTAGTCTGGGACTAGCGGGGGATCTAGCCAAAAACATTCAGTACTTC. This chain joins TRBV19 and TRBJ2-4; the match to TRBD2 covers 14 bases. J was trimmed by 0 bases and V by 5 bases; bases with no gene match: 6. Germline V gives CDR1 LNHDA, CDR2 SQIVND (reference sequence). The CDR3 has 18 residues.

The rearrangement uses TRBV6-1 and TRBJ1-1; no definite D call. Per germline, CDR1 MNHNS and CDR2 SASEGT. This CDR3 has 14 amino acids. V was clipped by 1 base and J by 1 base, with 7 bases between them. The CDR3 loop reads CASSEEGPNTEAFF. For the CDR3, the DNA is TGTGCCAGCAGTGAAGAAGGACCGAACACTGAAGCTTTCTTT.

The rearrangement joins TRBV19 to TRBJ1-5; a possible D gene is TRBD1 (6 bases). Per germline, CDR1 LNHDA and CDR2 SQIVND (reference sequence). The V end was cut by 6 bases, the J end by 4 bases, with 16 bases between. CDR3 length equals 15 residues. The CDR3 loop is CASSVQTGSNQPQHF. Written as DNA, the CDR3 is TGTGCCAGTAGCGTCCAGACAGGATCGAATCAGCCCCAGCATTTT.

The V gene is TRBV7-8, the J gene TRBJ1-1; 11 nucleotides line up with TRBD1. The germline V gene encodes CDR1 SGHVS and CDR2 FQNEAQ. This CDR3 comprises 16 residues. Trimming cost V 1 base and J 7 bases; bases outside gene matches: 8. The CDR3 DNA follows: TGTGCCAGCAGCTTAGAGACCGGGACAGGGGGTATTGAAGCTTTCTTT. It codes for CASSLETGTGGIEAFF. Full variable domain (missing parts from reference TRBV7-8 and TRBJ1-1): GAGVSQSPRYKVAKRGQDVALRCDPISGHVSLFWYQQALGQGPEFLTYFQNEAQLDKSGLPSDRFFAERPEGSVSTLKIQRTQQEDSAVYLCASSLETGTGGIEAFFGQGTRLTVV.

Written as DNA, the CDR3 is TGTGCCAGCAGTCCCAGGGGTTCCTACGAGCAGTACTTC. It codes for CASSPRGSYEQYF. The rearrangement uses TRBV25-1 and TRBJ2-7, with a tentative D call TRBD1 (6 bases). Germline V gene sequence: CDR1 MGHDK, CDR2 SYGVNS. There are 13 residues in the CDR3. V was trimmed by 5 bases and J by 1 base, leaving 9 bases between them.

The chain recombines TRBV6-6 with TRBJ1-4; D ambiguous. The V gene's germline CDR1 is MNHNY and CDR2 SVGAGI (reference sequence). V lost 2 bases and J 4 bases, leaving 8 bases between the germline ends. There are 14 residues in the CDR3. The DNA for the CDR3 is TGTGCCAGCAGTTACGGCAGACATAATGAAAAACTGTTTTTT. Its protein product is CASSYGRHNEKLFF.

The rearrangement joins TRBV6-1 to TRBJ1-2; 7 positions agree with TRBD1. The CDR3 is made up of 15 amino acids. The V and J ends lost 7 bases and 2 bases, in that order; junction bases with no gene match: 10. The germline V gene has CDR1 MNHNS and CDR2 SASEGT. CDR3 in amino acids: CASMPQGTRNYGYTF. The CDR3 DNA reads as TGTGCCAGCATGCCACAGGGGACCCGGAACTATGGCTACACCTTC.

This chain joins TRBV6-1 and TRBJ1-5; 10 positions agree with TRBD1. V gave up 6 bases and J gave up 2 bases; unmatched junction bases: 4. Germline assignment: CDR1 MNHNS and CDR2 SASEGT. This CDR3 is built from 15 residues. The CDR3: CASRVTGGGNQPQHF. The DNA for the CDR3 is TGTGCCAGCAGAGTGACAGGGGGCGGCAATCAGCCCCAGCATTTT.

The V and J genes are TRBV18 and TRBJ2-1, with 14 bases fitting TRBD2. Trimming cost V 3 bases and J 1 base; bases outside gene matches: 5. Germline V gene sequence: CDR1 KGHSH, CDR2 LQKENI. The length of the CDR3 is 18 residues. The CDR3 DNA is TGTGCCAGCTCACCGACTAGCGGGGGGGCCGGGTCCTACAATGAGCAGTTCTTC. Protein sequence: CASSPTSGGAGSYNEQFF. The whole variable domain, filled in from reference TRBV18 and TRBJ2-1, reads NAGVMQNPRHLVRRRGQEARLRCSPMKGHSHVYWYRQLPEEGLKFMVYLQKENIIDESGMPKERFSAEFPKEGPSILRIQQVVRGDSAAYFCASSPTSGGAGSYNEQFFGPGTRLTVL.

The genes are TRBV5-1 and TRBJ1-1, with 8 bases that match TRBD1. The length of the CDR3 is 13 residues. Germline CDR1 reads SGHRS; CDR2 reads YFSETQ. The V and J ends lost 3 bases and 7 bases, in that order; junction bases with no gene match: 5. Written as DNA, the CDR3 is TGCGCCAGCAGCTCAAGACAGGGGTTTGAAGCTTTCTTT. Protein product: CASSSRQGFEAFF.

V and J are TRBV5-1 and TRBJ2-1; possible D gene TRBD2, 6 bases. The length of the CDR3 is 12 residues. Trimming cost V 2 bases and J 8 bases, with 8 bases left between them. Germline lookup yields CDR1 SGHRS and CDR2 YFSETQ. For the CDR3, the DNA is TGCGCCAGCAGCTTACGGGACTATGAGCAGTTCTTC. Translated: CASSLRDYEQFF. Complete variable domain (other parts from reference TRBV5-1 and TRBJ2-1): KAGVTQTPRYLIKTRGQQVTLSCSPISGHRSVSWYQQTPGQGLQFLFEYFSETQRNKGNFPGRFSGRQFSNSRSEMNVSTLELGDSALYLCASSLRDYEQFFGPGTRLTVL.

This chain uses TRBV18 with TRBJ2-3; D assignment may be TRBD1 or TRBD2 (5 bases each). V shed 1 base and J shed 4 bases, with 9 bases lying between them. The germline V gene encodes CDR1 KGHSH and CDR2 LQKENI. CDR3 length: 14 amino acids. CDR3 sequence (DNA): TGTGCCAGCTCACCACAGGGGAGCTCAGATACGCAGTATTTT. Its translation: CASSPQGSSDTQYF.

The gene calls are TRBV27 and TRBJ2-1; 9 nucleotides line up with TRBD2. With 8 bases clipped from V and 4 bases from J, the junction kept 12 bases outside the gene matches. The CDR3 loop spans 16 amino acids. Germline V gene data show CDR1 as MNHEY and CDR2 as SMNVEV (reference sequence). The CDR3 DNA follows: TGTGCCAGCTCCGGCCGGCTTAGCGGGAGTTACAATGAGCAGTTCTTC. Protein product: CASSGRLSGSYNEQFF.

This rearrangement joins TRBV18 to TRBJ2-7; 9 nucleotides align to TRBD1. J was trimmed by 6 bases and V by 5 bases; bases with no gene match: 5. The CDR3 runs to 13 residues. Germline values: CDR1 KGHSH, CDR2 LQKENI. The CDR3 DNA sequence: TGTGCCAGCTCATTACGGACAGGGGCCGAGCAGTACTTC. Its translation is CASSLRTGAEQYF.

The chain links TRBV10-3 to TRBJ2-3; no definite D call. The germline gives CDR1 ENHRY, CDR2 SYGVKD. Trimming left V 3 bases short and J 7 bases short, with 23 bases between. CDR3 length: 17 amino acids. The CDR3 DNA follows: TGTGCCATCAGTGACGCCGACGGTGTGGGTGTGGAAAATACGCAGTATTTT. It translates to CAISDADGVGVENTQYF.

The count of this clone is one. The rearrangement links TRBV7-2 to TRBJ2-5; TRBD1 matches 7 bases. With 2 bases clipped from V and 5 bases from J, the junction kept 11 bases outside the gene matches. The germline CDR1 and CDR2 sequences are SGHTA and FQGNSA. This CDR3 comprises 16 residues. CDR3 DNA: TGTGCCAGCAGCTTAAGACAGGGTAGGCGAGTTGAGACCCAGTACTTC. It translates to CASSLRQGRRVETQYF.

This sequence joins TRBV4-1 and TRBJ1-4; D gene ambiguous. From germline, CDR1 is MGHRA and CDR2 YSYEKL. With 0 bases removed from V and 5 bases from J, the gap between germline ends came to 13 bases. There are 16 residues in the CDR3. The CDR3 nucleotides are TGCGCCAGCAGCCAAGAAGGAACGGCTCAGAATGAAAAACTGTTTTTT. This translates into CASSQEGTAQNEKLFF.

V is TRBV5-1 and J is TRBJ1-5; maybe TRBD1 (5 bases). The germline V gene encodes CDR1 SGHRS and CDR2 YFSETQ. CDR3 length: 15 amino acids. V lost 5 bases, J lost 3 bases, and 15 bases lay in between. The CDR3 DNA follows: TGCGCCAGCAGGGACCCTCAGGGTTCCAATCAGCCCCAGCATTTT. Protein product: CASRDPQGSNQPQHF.

This chain uses TRBV11-1 with TRBJ2-1; D gene unclear. Germline CDR1 and CDR2: SGHAT and FQDESV (reference sequence). The V end lost 5 bases, the J end lost 7 bases, and 18 bases lay between the germline ends. This CDR3 comprises 15 residues. The CDR3 protein is CASSHRQVGRNEQFF. The CDR3 bases are TGTGCCAGCAGCCACAGACAAGTCGGGCGGAATGAGCAGTTCTTC.

V is TRBV19 and J is TRBJ1-5; 10 positions agree with TRBD1. The CDR3 is made up of 15 amino acids. Germline V gives CDR1 LNHDA, CDR2 SQIVND (reference sequence). Trimming at V came to 6 bases and at J to 5 bases, leaving 7 bases not matched to a gene. DNA for the CDR3: TGTGCCAGTAGCCCCGACAGGGGGCCGGATCAGCCCCAGCATTTT. Translating it yields CASSPDRGPDQPQHF. The whole variable domain, filled in from reference TRBV19 and TRBJ1-5, reads DGGITQSPKYLFRKEGQNVTLSCEQNLNHDAMYWYRQDPGQGLRLIYYSQIVNDFQKGDIAEGYSVSREKKESFPLTVTSAQKNPTAFYLCASSPDRGPDQPQHFGDGTRLSIL.

Only one count was recorded for this clone. The chain couples TRBV27 to TRBJ2-4, with 12 bases aligning to TRBD1. Germline V lookup: CDR1 MNHEY, CDR2 SMNVEV (reference sequence). This CDR3 is built from 16 residues. The junction had 5 bases not matched to a gene; V was cut back by 2 bases and J by 6 bases. The CDR3 region has the DNA TGTGCCAGCAGTTTAAGTCGGGGACAGGGGGCAAACATTCAGTACTTC. Amino acid sequence: CASSLSRGQGANIQYF.

The chain carries TRBV18 and TRBJ1-1, with 9 positions matching TRBD1. Germline CDR1 KGHSH, CDR2 LQKENI. The trim removed 6 bases at V and 1 base at J, leaving 3 bases unmatched. CDR3 length equals 14 residues. The DNA of the CDR3 is TGTGCCAGCTCGCTGGACAGGGGGAACACTGAAGCTTTCTTT. Translated: CASSLDRGNTEAFF.